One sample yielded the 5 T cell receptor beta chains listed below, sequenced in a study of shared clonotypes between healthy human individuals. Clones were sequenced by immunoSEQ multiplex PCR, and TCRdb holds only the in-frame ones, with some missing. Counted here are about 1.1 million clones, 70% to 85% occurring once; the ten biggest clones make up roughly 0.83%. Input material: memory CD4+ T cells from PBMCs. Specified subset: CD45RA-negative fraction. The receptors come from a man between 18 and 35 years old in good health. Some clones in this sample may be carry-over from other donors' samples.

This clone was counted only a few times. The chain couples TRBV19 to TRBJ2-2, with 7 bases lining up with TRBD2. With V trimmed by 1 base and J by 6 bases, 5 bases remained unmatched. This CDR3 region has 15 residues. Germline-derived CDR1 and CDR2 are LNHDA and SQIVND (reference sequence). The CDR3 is CASSIVSGKAGELFF. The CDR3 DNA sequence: TGTGCCAGTAGTATAGTGAGCGGGAAGGCCGGGGAGCTGTTTTTT.

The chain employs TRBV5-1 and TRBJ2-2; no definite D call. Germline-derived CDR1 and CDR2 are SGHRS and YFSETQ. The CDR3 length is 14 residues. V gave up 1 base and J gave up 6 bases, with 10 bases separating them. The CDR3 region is CASSLRSDSGELFF. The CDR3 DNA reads TGCGCCAGCAGCTTGCGGTCAGACTCCGGGGAGCTGTTTTTT. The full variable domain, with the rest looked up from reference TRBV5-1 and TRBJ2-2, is KAGVTQTPRYLIKTRGQQVTLSCSPISGHRSVSWYQQTPGQGLQFLFEYFSETQRNKGNFPGRFSGRQFSNSRSEMNVSTLELGDSALYLCASSLRSDSGELFFGEGSRLTVL.

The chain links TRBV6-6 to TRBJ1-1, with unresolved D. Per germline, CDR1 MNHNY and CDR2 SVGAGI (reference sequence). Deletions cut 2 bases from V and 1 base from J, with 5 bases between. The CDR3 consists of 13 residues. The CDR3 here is CASSYMENTEAFF. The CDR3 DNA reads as TGTGCCAGCAGTTACATGGAGAACACTGAAGCTTTCTTT.

The CDR3 sequence: CAISESERVNQPQHF. The CDR3 coding sequence is TGTGCCATCAGTGAGTCGGAGAGGGTCAATCAGCCCCAGCATTTT. The J gene is TRBJ1-5, the V gene TRBV10-3; D is uncertain. The CDR3 runs 15 residues. CDR1 and CDR2 (germline): ENHRY, SYGVKD. V dropped 0 bases and J dropped 3 bases, with 9 bases sitting between them.

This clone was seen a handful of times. The CDR3 bases are TGCAGCGTCGCGGACAGATCGAACACTGAAGCTTTCTTT. It is translated as CSVADRSNTEAFF. J is TRBJ1-1 and V is TRBV29-1; D might be TRBD1 (6 bases). Trimming left V 6 bases short and J 1 base short, with 12 bases between. This CDR3 has 13 amino acids. The germline CDR1 and CDR2 sequences are SQVTM and ANQGSEA.